One sample yielded the 15 T cell receptor beta chains listed below, sequenced in a study of glioma-infiltrating T cells after dendritic cell vaccination. Produced via immunoSEQ multiplex PCR; TCRdb's table is partial and in-frame only. The sample has 80,000 to 95,000 clones, around 85% seen once. The time point is: after dendritic cell vaccination, including at tumor progression/relapse. Source: blood, taken after dendritic cell vaccination. The origin of the receptors is a human donor with glioblastoma.

This chain joins TRBV12-5 and TRBJ1-5; 7 nucleotides align to TRBD1. Unmatched junction bases numbered 16, after V lost 0 bases and J lost 5 bases. CDR1 LGHNT and CDR2 FRNRAP come from the germline V gene. The CDR3 sequence is 19 residues long. The CDR3 loop reads CASGLVPLGTARRDQPQHF. DNA of the CDR3: TGTGCTAGTGGTTTGGTCCCCCTTGGGACAGCCCGAAGGGATCAGCCCCAGCATTTT.

This clone was detected only once. The V and J genes are TRBV5-8 and TRBJ2-5; 10 bases match TRBD2. CDR1 and CDR2 (germline): SGHTS, YDEGEE. This CDR3 spans 15 amino acids. The junction had 4 bases not matched to a gene; V was cut back by 0 bases and J by 5 bases. The CDR3 DNA is TGTGCCAGCAGCTTGGCTCTAGCGGGAGATGAGACCCAGTACTTC. Its protein product is CASSLALAGDETQYF.

The chain uses TRBV30 and TRBJ1-1; D not certain. CDR3 length: 13 residues. The V and J ends lost 2 bases and 4 bases respectively, with 11 bases between them. Germline V lookup: CDR1 GTSNPN, CDR2 SVGIG (reference sequence). CDR3 bases: TGTGCCTGGAGTTGGCGGGCCTTCACTGAAGCTTTCTTT. This sequence encodes CAWSWRAFTEAFF.

The chain employs TRBV4-2 and TRBJ2-5; a weak D match, TRBD2 (6 bases). Trimming left V 4 bases short and J 5 bases short, with 20 bases between. In germline, CDR1 is LGHNA, CDR2 YNFKEQ. The CDR3 has 16 residues. CDR3 amino acids: CASSPGRGGPRETQYF. CDR3 coding DNA: TGTGCCAGCAGCCCCGGCCGGGGAGGCCCCAGGGAGACCCAGTACTTC.

The sample holds a few counts of this clone. This chain connects TRBV7-2 to TRBJ2-1; TRBD2 might be the D (6 bases). Trimming left V 2 bases short and J 6 bases short, with 14 bases between. The CDR3 totals 15 residues. Germline lookup yields CDR1 SGHTA and CDR2 FQGNSA. Written as DNA, the CDR3 is TGTGCCAGCAGCTTAACTAGCTGGCTATTCAATGAGCAGTTCTTC. Translating it yields CASSLTSWLFNEQFF.

As concerns this clone: The identical CDR3 is also encoded by other nucleotide sequences in the sample. V is TRBV7-2 and J is TRBJ2-3; TRBD1 aligns across 7 bases. With 1 base clipped from V and 0 bases from J, the junction kept 4 bases outside the gene matches. The CDR3 has 16 amino acids. Germline values: CDR1 SGHTA, CDR2 FQGNSA. The CDR3 DNA reads as TGTGCCAGCAGCTTAGACAGGGGTACTAGCACAGATACGCAGTATTTT. It is translated as CASSLDRGTSTDTQYF. Complete variable domain (other parts from reference TRBV7-2 and TRBJ2-3): GAGVSQSPSNKVTEKGKDVELRCDPISGHTALYWYRQSLGQGLEFLIYFQGNSAPDKSGLPSDRFSAERTGGSVSTLTIQRTQQEDSAVYLCASSLDRGTSTDTQYFGPGTRLTVL.

The genes are TRBV19 and TRBJ2-3, with TRBD2 matching over 9 bases. CDR3 length equals 17 residues. V lost 5 bases, J lost 10 bases, and 19 bases stayed unmatched. Germline V lookup: CDR1 LNHDA, CDR2 SQIVND (reference sequence). Written as DNA, the CDR3 is TGTGCCAGTAGTCAGCGGGGGGACGGTTATTTTCCATATGCGCAGTATTTT. Residues: CASSQRGDGYFPYAQYF.

This rearrangement joins TRBV6-5 to TRBJ2-7; D is possibly TRBD2 (5 bases). The CDR3 consists of 12 residues. V was shortened by 5 bases and J by 4 bases, with 9 bases between the two germline ends. In germline, CDR1 is MNHEY, CDR2 SVGAGI. CDR3 bases: TGTGCCAGCAGTACGGACTCTTACGAGCAGTACTTC. This codes for CASSTDSYEQYF.

The chain couples TRBV25-1 to TRBJ2-7; weak D call: TRBD1 (5 bases). The CDR3 is 13 residues long. The germline V and J ends were trimmed by 4 bases and 1 base, with 8 bases remaining between them. In germline, CDR1 is MGHDK, CDR2 SYGVNS. DNA of the CDR3: TGTGCCAGCAGTGGCCAGGGTTCCTACGAGCAGTACTTC. Protein: CASSGQGSYEQYF.

The chain has TRBV16 and TRBJ2-1; D gene unclear. V lost 3 bases, J lost 6 bases, and 9 bases lay in between. Per germline, CDR1 KGHSY and CDR2 FQNENV. The CDR3 spans 13 residues. The CDR3 DNA follows: TGTGCCAGCAGCCAGCCCACGGGCAATGAGCAGTTCTTC. Protein product: CASSQPTGNEQFF.

CDR3 DNA: TGTGCCAGCAGTTTAGGAGGGGCAGGGTCTGAAGCTTTCTTT. Its protein is CASSLGGAGSEAFF. The chain employs TRBV28 and TRBJ1-1; maybe TRBD1 (5 bases). Germline lookup yields CDR1 MDHEN and CDR2 SYDVKM. Trimming took 2 bases from V and 6 from J, leaving 13 bases between them. The CDR3 extends over 14 amino acids.

The CDR3: CARSNSGTGLLNTGELFF. The CDR3 bases are TGTGCCAGAAGCAACTCCGGGACAGGGTTGCTTAACACCGGGGAGCTGTTTTTT. This sequence joins TRBV5-3 and TRBJ2-2; 9 bases line up with TRBD1. TRBV5-3 is designated an ORF whose function remains uncertain. V lost 4 bases and J lost 2; bases outside the gene matches: 12. There are 18 residues in the CDR3.

The genes are TRBV6-1 and TRBJ2-1; D might be TRBD2 (5 bases). The V gene lost 2 bases and the J gene lost 9 bases, with 17 bases spanning the gap. Germline CDR1 reads MNHNS; CDR2 reads SASEGT. The CDR3 has 15 amino acids. The CDR3 nucleotides read TGTGCCAGCAGTGAAACCGTAGGGCCGGGGAGTGAGCAGTTCTTC. Its translation: CASSETVGPGSEQFF.

The CDR3, as DNA: TGTGCCAGCAGCGTAGGAGCGGGGGGAGGCAATGAGCAGTTCTTC. It is translated as CASSVGAGGGNEQFF. The rearrangement links TRBV9 to TRBJ2-1; TRBD2 matches at 9 bases. The V and J ends lost 0 bases and 6 bases, in that order; junction bases with no gene match: 4. Per germline, CDR1 SGDLS and CDR2 YYNGEE. CDR3 size: 15 residues.

V is TRBV28 and J is TRBJ1-2, with D unclear. The CDR3 runs to 13 residues. V was pared by 3 bases and J by 7 bases, with 12 bases between. Germline V gene data show CDR1 as MDHEN and CDR2 as SYDVKM. The CDR3 loop is CASSFEVSVGYTF. In DNA form, the CDR3 reads TGTGCCAGCAGTTTTGAGGTGTCCGTTGGCTACACCTTC.